This TCR beta chain was recorded in a study of PD-L1 blockade in urothelial cancer. Study context: When patients started atezolizumab at some point between 2014 and 2015, it was given at 1,200 mg intravenously every 3 weeks.

V was cut by 4 bases and J by 2 bases, with 3 bases left in between. In germline, CDR1 is SGHRS, CDR2 YFSETQ. CDR3 length equals 12 residues. Repertoires were generated with immunoSEQ multiplex PCR, while TCRdb's copy carries only in-frame clones and drops some. Here the sample spans 100,000 or so clones, over 75% being singletons. The source is a man aged 50-59 years with urothelial cancer. Sequenced here: PBMCs, sampled around atezolizumab (anti-PD-L1) treatment. The chain employs TRBV5-1 and TRBJ2-2; D ambiguous. The chain's CDR3 is CASSLNTGELFF. The CDR3 DNA reads as TGCGCCAGCAGCCTTAACACCGGGGAGCTGTTTTTT.